These T cell receptor beta chains were read from a single sample in a study of shared clonotypes between healthy human individuals. Here immunoSEQ multiplex PCR was the method, and the copy in TCRdb shows in-frame clones only, minus some. Of fewer than 2.5 million clones listed, more than 85% are singletons. Sequencing was carried out using naive CD4+ T cells from PBMCs. All receptors come from a man aged 18-30 years in good health. Some clones in this sample may be carry-over from other donors' samples. The CDR3 runs from the conserved cysteine through the conserved F or W. D genes are given only for firm matches. Clone size is shown for a subset of rows, as once, few, many or a class of expanded clone.

V: TRBV18
size: NA
D: TRBD2
J: TRBJ2-1
CDR3: CASSPLPIAGGPNEQFF
DNA: TGTGCCAGCTCACCACTTCCAATCGCGGGAGGGCCGAATGAGCAGTTCTTC

V: TRBV7-6
size: NA
D: TRBD2
J: TRBJ2-1
CDR3: CASSLGREMNEQFF
DNA: TGTGCCAGCAGCTTAGGGCGGGAGATGAATGAGCAGTTCTTC

V: TRBV7-2
size: NA
D: NA
J: TRBJ2-7
CDR3: CASSLVGEQYF
DNA: TGTGCCAGCAGCTTAGTGGGCGAGCAGTACTTC

V: TRBV9
size: NA
D: NA
J: TRBJ2-1
CDR3: CASSVEHEQFF
DNA: TGTGCCAGCAGCGTAGAACACGAGCAGTTCTTC

V: TRBV7-9
size: NA
D: NA
J: TRBJ2-4
CDR3: CASSKGLGLAKNIQYF
DNA: TGTGCCAGCAGTAAGGGTCTGGGGTTAGCCAAAAACATTCAGTACTTC

V: TRBV5-6
size: NA
D: NA
J: TRBJ2-7
CDR3: CASSATGWGDYEQYF
DNA: TGTGCCAGCAGCGCCACAGGGTGGGGAGATTACGAGCAGTACTTC

V: TRBV28
size: NA
D: NA
J: TRBJ2-2
CDR3: CASTDSNTGELFF
DNA: TGTGCCAGCACCGACAGCAACACCGGGGAGCTGTTTTTT

V: TRBV18
size: NA
D: TRBD2
J: TRBJ2-7
CDR3: CASSPASGWTCEQYF
DNA: TGTGCCAGCTCACCAGCTAGCGGCTGGACCTGCGAGCAGTACTTC

V: TRBV7-2
size: NA
D: TRBD2
J: TRBJ2-1
CDR3: CASSLEVGRAYNEQFF
DNA: TGTGCCAGCAGCTTAGAGGTCGGGAGGGCCTACAATGAGCAGTTCTTC

V: TRBV14
size: NA
D: NA
J: TRBJ1-3
CDR3: CASSQAWAGPLYGNTIYF
DNA: TGTGCCAGCAGCCAAGCATGGGCAGGCCCTTTATACGGAAACACCATATATTTT

V: TRBV11-1
size: NA
D: NA
J: TRBJ2-7
CDR3: CASSSAYEQYF
DNA: TGTGCCAGCAGCTCGGCGTACGAGCAGTACTTC

V: TRBV9
size: NA
D: NA
J: TRBJ2-3
CDR3: CASSVVGSPTDTQYF
DNA: TGTGCCAGCAGCGTAGTGGGCTCTCCCACAGATACGCAGTATTTT

V: TRBV6-5
size: NA
D: NA
J: TRBJ1-5
CDR3: CASSSGGSNQPQHF
DNA: TGTGCCAGCAGTTCTGGGGGTAGCAATCAGCCCCAGCATTTT

V: TRBV7-9
size: NA
D: TRBD2
J: TRBJ2-3
CDR3: CASRLTSGAGDTQYF
DNA: TGTGCCAGCCGCCTGACTAGCGGAGCAGGGGATACGCAGTATTTT

V: TRBV6-5
size: NA
D: NA
J: TRBJ1-1
CDR3: CASTDPGGWETEAFF
DNA: TGTGCCAGCACCGATCCGGGGGGCTGGGAAACTGAAGCTTTCTTT

V: TRBV5-1
size: NA
D: TRBD1
J: TRBJ2-7
CDR3: CASSWDRLPYEQYF
DNA: TGCGCCAGCAGCTGGGACAGGTTACCCTACGAGCAGTACTTC

V: TRBV7-2
size: few
D: NA
J: TRBJ1-5
CDR3: CASSLVENQPQHF
DNA: TGTGCCAGCAGCTTAGTGGAGAATCAGCCCCAGCATTTT

V: TRBV7-2
size: NA
D: TRBD2
J: TRBJ2-7
CDR3: CASSLVGRDYEQYF
DNA: TGTGCCAGCAGCTTAGTAGGGAGGGACTACGAGCAGTACTTC

V: TRBV18
size: NA
D: NA
J: TRBJ2-5
CDR3: CASSSWGQETQYF
DNA: TGTGCCAGCTCCTCATGGGGCCAAGAGACCCAGTACTTC